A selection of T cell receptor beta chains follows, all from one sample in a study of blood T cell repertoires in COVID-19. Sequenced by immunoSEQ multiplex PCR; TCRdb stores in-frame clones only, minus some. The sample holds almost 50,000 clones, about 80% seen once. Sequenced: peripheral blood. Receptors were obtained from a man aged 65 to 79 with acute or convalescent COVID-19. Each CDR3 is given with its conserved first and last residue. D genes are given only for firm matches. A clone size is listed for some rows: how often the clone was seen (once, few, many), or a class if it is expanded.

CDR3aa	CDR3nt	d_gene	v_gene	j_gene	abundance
CASSEYRWTGGLEEQYF	TGTGCCAGCAGTGAATATAGGTGGACAGGGGGATTGGAAGAGCAGTACTTC	TRBD1	TRBV25-1	TRBJ2-7	NA
CATSPGGQGTGELFF	TGTGCCACCAGCCCAGGGGGCCAGGGCACCGGGGAGCTGTTTTTT	TRBD1	TRBV15	TRBJ2-2	NA
CATSRTGLKETQYF	TGTGCCACCAGCAGAACGGGACTCAAAGAGACCCAGTACTTC	NA	TRBV15	TRBJ2-5	NA
CASSPGGDEQYF	TGTGCCAGCTCACCAGGGGGGGACGAGCAGTACTTC	TRBD2	TRBV18	TRBJ2-7	NA
CASSSRQNYGYTF	TGTGCCAGCAGTTCCCGACAGAACTATGGCTACACCTTC	NA	TRBV27	TRBJ1-2	NA
CASSLVQSYEQYF	TGTGCCAGCAGCTTAGTTCAGTCCTACGAGCAGTACTTC	NA	TRBV7-9	TRBJ2-7	NA
CASSRRGNRGRLGETQYF	TGTGCCAGTAGTAGGAGGGGTAACAGGGGGCGTTTGGGAGAGACCCAGTACTTC	TRBD1	TRBV19	TRBJ2-5	NA
CASRPTGANTGELFF	TGTGCCAGCCGCCCGACGGGGGCGAACACCGGGGAGCTGTTTTTT	NA	TRBV19	TRBJ2-2	NA
CASSRALPTGELFF	TGTGCCAGCAGCCGCGCACTACCCACCGGGGAGCTGTTTTTT	NA	TRBV5-8	TRBJ2-2	NA
CASSFPPGGRALLYGYTF	TGTGCCAGCAGTTTCCCCCCTGGCGGCAGGGCCCTATTATATGGCTACACCTTC	NA	TRBV28	TRBJ1-2	NA
CASSQDVTLNTEAFF	TGCGCCAGCAGCCAAGATGTGACATTGAACACTGAAGCTTTCTTT	NA	TRBV4-3	TRBJ1-1	NA
CASAPLAGGNEQFF	TGTGCCTCAGCCCCACTAGCGGGGGGGAATGAGCAGTTCTTC	TRBD2	TRBV30	TRBJ2-1	NA
CASRAAGGENSPLHF	TGTGCCAGCAGGGCGGCAGGGGGCGAGAATTCACCCCTCCACTTT	NA	TRBV21-1	TRBJ1-6	once
CASSDESAPAGHEQFF	TGTGCCAGTAGCGACGAATCAGCGCCGGCGGGCCATGAGCAGTTCTTC	NA	TRBV19	TRBJ2-1	NA
CASSLAPLINAGELFF	TGTGCCAGCAGCTTAGCGCCACTAATAAACGCCGGGGAGCTGTTTTTT	NA	TRBV7-6	TRBJ2-2	NA
CASSRTGSDEQYF	TGTGCCAGCAGCCGGACAGGGAGCGACGAGCAGTACTTC	TRBD1	TRBV5-4	TRBJ2-7	NA
CAVGVPANTGELFF	TGTGCCGTGGGAGTTCCCGCGAACACCGGGGAGCTGTTTTTT	NA	TRBV10-3	TRBJ2-2	NA
CASSSDRDDGELFF	TGTGCCAGCAGTTCGGACAGGGACGACGGGGAGCTGTTTTTT	TRBD1	TRBV6-6	TRBJ2-2	NA
CASSSAGLAIHTGELFF	TGTGCCAGCAGCTCTGCGGGACTAGCGATTCACACCGGGGAGCTGTTTTTT	TRBD2	TRBV11-2	TRBJ2-2	once
CASSLDFTGLTHEQYF	TGTGCCAGCAGCTTAGATTTTACGGGGTTGACGCACGAGCAGTACTTC	NA	TRBV11-3	TRBJ2-7	NA
CASSFPGHIIYGYTF	TGTGCCAGTAGTTTCCCGGGACATATTATCTATGGCTACACCTTC	NA	TRBV19	TRBJ1-2	NA
CASSLNPRDTQYF	TGTGCCAGCAGTTTAAACCCCAGGGATACGCAGTATTTT	NA	TRBV28	TRBJ2-3	NA
CASSGRQGNYGYTF	TGTGCCAGCAGCGGCAGACAGGGTAACTATGGCTACACCTTC	TRBD1	TRBV9	TRBJ1-2	NA
CASTFPRPDRIISGANVLTF	TGTGCCAGCACCTTTCCGAGGCCGGACAGGATAATCTCTGGGGCCAACGTCCTGACTTTC	TRBD1	TRBV2	TRBJ2-6	NA
CASSPVRGEGYTF	TGTGCCAGCAGCCCAGTGCGGGGGGAAGGCTACACCTTC	NA	TRBV7-6	TRBJ1-2	NA
CASSYLTSGVETQYF	TGCGCCAGCAGCTATCTGACTAGCGGGGTTGAGACCCAGTACTTC	TRBD2	TRBV5-1	TRBJ2-5	NA
CASSPTGEQYF	TGTGCCAGCTCACCAACAGGCGAGCAGTACTTC	NA	TRBV18	TRBJ2-7	NA
CASSVPGLGNTGELFF	TGTGCCAGCAGCGTCCCGGGACTGGGAAACACCGGGGAGCTGTTTTTT	NA	TRBV9	TRBJ2-2	NA
CASRRDTGGEKLFF	TGCGCCAGCAGACGGGACACCGGGGGGGAAAAACTGTTTTTT	NA	TRBV5-1	TRBJ1-4	NA
CASSWGGVVEKLFF	TGTGCCAGCAGTTGGGGGGGCGTCGTCGAAAAACTGTTTTTT	NA	TRBV7-9	TRBJ1-4	NA
CASSPGQGSYNEQFF	TGTGCCAGCAGCCCGGGACAGGGGTCCTACAATGAGCAGTTCTTC	TRBD1	TRBV13	TRBJ2-1	once
CASKTGDANSPLHF	TGTGCCAGTAAGACAGGGGATGCTAATTCACCCCTCCACTTT	TRBD1	TRBV6-5	TRBJ1-6	NA
CASSPTSGRAYEQYF	TGTGCCAGCAGCCCCACTAGCGGGAGGGCCTACGAGCAGTACTTC	TRBD2	TRBV7-2	TRBJ2-7	once
CASSRTGGVSEKLFF	TGTGCCAGCAGTCGGACAGGGGGCGTTTCTGAAAAACTGTTTTTT	TRBD1	TRBV27	TRBJ1-4	NA
CASSHGTAGPLHF	TGTGCCAGCAGCCACGGGACAGCAGGCCCCCTCCACTTT	TRBD1	TRBV11-2	TRBJ1-6	many
CASSQQGVDYGYTF	TGTGCCAGCAGCCAGCAGGGCGTTGACTATGGCTACACCTTC	NA	TRBV3-1/TRBV3-2	TRBJ1-2	few
CASSRGGPGLNYGYTF	TGTGCCAGCAGCCGCGGGGGGCCGGGGCTTAACTATGGCTACACCTTC	NA	TRBV7-9	TRBJ1-2	NA
CASRQDGLARVGQYF	TGTGCCAGCAGACAAGATGGACTAGCGCGAGTGGGGCAGTACTTC	TRBD2	TRBV7-8	TRBJ2-7	NA
CASSLTGAPNNEQFF	TGTGCCAGCAGTTTAACAGGGGCACCCAACAATGAGCAGTTCTTC	TRBD1	TRBV27	TRBJ2-1	NA